This T cell receptor beta chain originates from a study of early T cells in non-severe SARS-CoV-2 infection. TCRdb re-analysed the 5' RACE reads in MiXCR, keeping a single row per CDR3 protein. The table lists roughly 55,000 distinct CDR3 sequences, about 15% of them singletons. The CDR3 runs 13 residues. V shed 6 bases and J 4 bases; nucleotides not matched to a gene: 4. This sequence was found in an adult who was a healthcare worker with PCR-confirmed SARS-CoV-2 infection or an uninfected control (not recorded which). The input for sequencing was whole blood, taken at baseline. V and J are TRBV12-3 or TRBV12-4 and TRBJ1-1; 8 bases fit TRBD1. The CDR3 loop reads CASRLTGGTEAFF. CDR3 nucleotide sequence: TGTGCCAGCAGGCTCACAGGGGGCACTGAAGCTTTCTTT.